Following are 20 T cell receptor beta chains from one sample sequenced in a study of early T cells in non-severe SARS-CoV-2 infection. One entry per CDR3 protein, called by TCRdb with MiXCR from the 5' RACE reads. There are just over 25,000 distinct CDR3 sequences in the sample; around 4% occur only once, and 10% lies in the top ten. Sequenced material: whole blood. The receptors come from an adult who was a healthcare worker with PCR-confirmed SARS-CoV-2 infection or an uninfected control (not recorded which).

The chain employs TRBV28 and TRBJ2-4; D not certain. The CDR3 contains 13 residues. The germline gives CDR1 MDHEN, CDR2 SYDVKM. Trimming took off 3 bases at V and 3 bases at J, with 6 bases between the two ends. In nucleotides, the CDR3 is TGTGCCAGCAGTTTTTCGGGCAAAAACATTCAGTACTTC. It specifies CASSFSGKNIQYF.

This clonotype was found many times. The chain is built from TRBV5-6 and TRBJ2-7; TRBD1 is a possible D gene (5 bases). Trimming stripped 2 bases from V and 3 bases from J, with 12 bases between. The germline V gene has CDR1 SGHDT and CDR2 YYEEEE. CDR3 length: 14 residues. The CDR3 DNA reads as TGTGCCAGCAGCTTTCCAGGGATAGGCTACGAGCAGTACTTC. It codes for CASSFPGIGYEQYF.

This clonotype was counted at least ten times. The chain employs TRBV2 and TRBJ2-1; 9 bases match TRBD2. The CDR3 has 15 residues. Trimming took 5 bases from V and 9 from J; bases not matched to a gene: 11. The germline V gene has CDR1 SNHLY and CDR2 FYNNEI. As DNA, the CDR3 is TGTGCCAGCAGTTACACCGGGACTAGCAATGTTGAGCAGTTCTTC. Translating it yields CASSYTGTSNVEQFF.

By share of the sample, this clonotype is medium-sized. The V gene is TRBV19, the J gene TRBJ2-3, with D possibly being TRBD1 (5 bases). The CDR3 extends over 14 amino acids. Trimming took 8 bases from V and 0 from J, leaving 12 bases between them. CDR1 is LNHDA and CDR2 is SQIVND in the germline V gene (reference sequence). CDR3 region: CASRQTPSTDTQYF. As DNA, the CDR3 is TGTGCCAGTCGACAGACCCCTAGCACAGATACGCAGTATTTT.

This clonotype was found many times. The rearrangement joins TRBV29-1 to TRBJ2-6; D gene uncertain. The CDR3 contains 16 residues. The germline V gene encodes CDR1 SQVTM and CDR2 ANQGSEA. V lost 5 bases and J lost 0, with 14 bases in between. CDR3 sequence: CSVHSDVNSGANVLTF. The CDR3 DNA follows: TGCAGCGTTCACTCGGACGTAAACTCTGGGGCCAACGTCCTGACTTTC. Drawing the rest from reference TRBV29-1 and TRBJ2-6, the complete variable domain is SAVISQKPSRDICQRGTSLTIQCQVDSQVTMMFWYRQQPGQSLTLIATANQGSEATYESGFVIDKFPISRPNLTFSTLTVSNMSPEDSSIYLCSVHSDVNSGANVLTFGAGSRLTVL.

This clonotype showed up just a few times. This sequence joins TRBV7-6 and TRBJ2-7; D gene unclear. The CDR3 has 12 amino acids. Germline V lookup: CDR1 SGHVS, CDR2 FNYEAQ. V gave up 5 bases and J gave up 0 bases, with 5 bases separating them. The CDR3 region has the DNA TGTGCCAGCAGCATGGACTCCTACGAGCAGTACTTC. It specifies CASSMDSYEQYF. The full variable domain, rest sourced from reference TRBV7-6 and TRBJ2-7, is GAGVSQSPRYKVTKRGQDVALRCDPISGHVSLYWYRQALGQGPEFLTYFNYEAQQDKSGLPNDRFSAERPEGSISTLTIQRTEQRDSAMYRCASSMDSYEQYFGPGTRLTVT.

This clonotype rates as medium-sized. The CDR3, as DNA: TGTGCCAGCAGCCCCAATGGCGACGAGCAGTACTTC. This gives the protein CASSPNGDEQYF. The chain recombines TRBV11-2 with TRBJ2-7; D remains ambiguous. This CDR3 has 12 residues. In germline, CDR1 is SGHAT, CDR2 FQNNGV. V was trimmed by 5 bases and J by 5 bases, leaving 10 bases between them.

At least ten counts were recorded for this clonotype. The rearrangement uses TRBV6-1 and TRBJ2-5, with 8 bases fitting TRBD1. The CDR3 loop spans 14 amino acids. Unmatched junction bases numbered 8, after V lost 6 bases and J lost 5 bases. The germline V gene encodes CDR1 MNHNS and CDR2 SASEGT. The CDR3 DNA reads as TGTGCCAGCAGAGTAGACAGGGGCGGGGAGACCCAGTACTTC. This sequence encodes CASRVDRGGETQYF.

This clonotype was detected ten times or more. The chain links TRBV7-9 to TRBJ2-5, with a possible D match to TRBD1 (6 bases). Germline V gene sequence: CDR1 SEHNR, CDR2 FQNEAQ (reference sequence). There are 14 residues in the CDR3. Trimming took 2 bases from V and 5 from J, leaving 12 bases between them. The CDR3 region is CASSLWGRGETQYF. CDR3 coding DNA: TGTGCCAGCAGCTTATGGGGGCGCGGGGAGACCCAGTACTTC.

The chain recombines TRBV5-1 with TRBJ2-4; 8 bases agree with TRBD2. J gave up 3 bases and V 2 bases, and 7 bases lay outside the gene matches. The CDR3 covers 16 residues. Germline V lookup: CDR1 SGHRS, CDR2 YFSETQ. The CDR3 region is CASSFGSGGGKNIQYF. DNA of the CDR3: TGCGCCAGCAGCTTCGGGTCGGGAGGGGGCAAAAACATTCAGTACTTC.

This clonotype came up many times. The chain recombines TRBV29-1 with TRBJ2-3; a possible D gene is TRBD2 (6 bases). CDR1 is SQVTM and CDR2 is ANQGSEA in the germline V gene. CDR3 length: 13 amino acids. Trimming pared 6 bases from V and 3 bases from J, leaving 13 bases between. The CDR3 here is CSVFLEGTDTQYF. The CDR3 region has the DNA TGCAGCGTATTCCTGGAGGGGACAGATACGCAGTATTTT.

This clonotype has ten or more counts. The CDR3 region has the DNA TGTGCCATCAGAGACGAGGGCGGGTTATACAATGAGCAGTTCTTC. It yields the protein CAIRDEGGLYNEQFF. The chain links TRBV10-3 to TRBJ2-1; D is possibly TRBD2 (5 bases). This CDR3 is 15 amino acids long. Germline V gives CDR1 ENHRY, CDR2 SYGVKD. Trimming stripped 6 bases from V and 4 bases from J, with 16 bases between.

The chain recombines TRBV19 with TRBJ2-7; D is perhaps TRBD2 (6 bases). Germline loops: CDR1 LNHDA, CDR2 SQIVND (reference sequence). The V and J ends lost 1 base and 5 bases respectively, with 15 bases between them. CDR3 length equals 15 residues. CDR3 protein: CASSIGLGARDEQYF. In DNA form, the CDR3 reads TGTGCCAGTAGTATAGGACTAGGGGCGCGGGACGAGCAGTACTTC.

This clonotype has ten or more counts. The V call is TRBV2, the J call TRBJ2-3, with D unresolved. The CDR3 is 17 amino acids. Looked up from germline, CDR1 is SNHLY and CDR2 is FYNNEI. Trimming pared 2 bases from V and 4 bases from J, leaving 19 bases between. In nucleotides, the CDR3 is TGTGCCAGCAGTGAATGGTTGGCGGCTACTGAGGCAGATACGCAGTATTTT. This codes for CASSEWLAATEADTQYF.

The table lists this clonotype with many counts. The V and J genes are TRBV11-2 and TRBJ2-7, with 7 bases that match TRBD1. The V and J ends lost 5 bases and 3 bases, in that order; junction bases with no gene match: 10. The CDR3 spans 15 residues. From germline, CDR1 is SGHAT and CDR2 FQNNGV. In DNA form, the CDR3 reads TGTGCCAGCAGCCTAACGGGACAGCCAGACTACGAGCAGTACTTC. Amino acids: CASSLTGQPDYEQYF.

This clonotype was picked up a small number of times. The rearrangement links TRBV13 to TRBJ2-7; D is perhaps TRBD1 or TRBD2 (5 bases each). Germline lookup yields CDR1 PRHDT and CDR2 FYEKMQ (reference sequence). The CDR3 loop spans 12 amino acids. The ends were cut back, 1 base at V and 11 bases at J, with 12 bases in the middle. The CDR3 reads CASSLDNGAKYF. CDR3 DNA sequence: TGTGCCAGCAGCTTAGACAACGGGGCCAAGTACTTC.

This clonotype was seen ten or more times. The genes are TRBV5-1 and TRBJ1-4, with no clear D. The CDR3 has 15 amino acids. Trimming pared 1 base from V and 4 bases from J, leaving 11 bases between. Germline CDR1 and CDR2: SGHRS and YFSETQ. CDR3 region: CASSLSGPNNEKLFF. CDR3 coding DNA: TGCGCCAGCAGCTTGAGCGGACCGAATAATGAAAAACTGTTTTTT.

This clonotype was seen many times. The chain's CDR3 is CASSPKRTYQPIQENYGYTF. For the CDR3, the DNA is TGTGCCAGCTCACCAAAACGCACCTACCAACCGATACAGGAAAACTATGGCTACACCTTC. The V and J genes are TRBV18 and TRBJ1-2; D possibly corresponds to TRBD1 (5 bases). Germline CDR1 reads KGHSH; CDR2 reads LQKENI. CDR3 size: 20 residues. The V end was cut by 2 bases, the J end by 2 bases, with 27 bases between.

This clonotype was observed at least ten times. The chain employs TRBV5-6 and TRBJ2-7; no clear D. The CDR3 loop spans 12 amino acids. Germline V lookup: CDR1 SGHDT, CDR2 YYEEEE. The V gene lost 0 bases and the J gene lost 5 bases, with 6 bases spanning the gap. CDR3 DNA: TGTGCCAGCAGCTTGGGCCTGAACGAGCAGTACTTC. As protein: CASSLGLNEQYF.

The V call is TRBV10-1, the J call TRBJ2-5; D possibly uses TRBD1 or TRBD2 (5 bases each). Germline values: CDR1 WNHNN, CDR2 SYGVQD (reference sequence). V was cut by 0 bases and J by 6 bases, with 11 bases left in between. CDR3 length equals 14 residues. The CDR3, as DNA: TGCGCCAGCAGTGAGTCCCGATGGGGGAAGACCCAGTACTTC. This translates into CASSESRWGKTQYF.